This T cell receptor beta chain is from a study of Graves' ophthalmopathy and Graves' hyperthyroidism. Investigators amplified TCR beta CDR3 regions from RNA transcripts. RT-PCR with HTBI primers came first, then second-round multiplex PCR. A single record per CDR3 protein comes from TCRdb applying MiXCR to the multiplex PCR reads. This table holds about 200,000 distinct CDR3 sequences, less than 30% found once. Germline CDR1 reads DFQATT; CDR2 reads SNEGSKA (reference sequence). V lost 0 bases to trimming and J lost 5 bases, with 11 bases between them. The CDR3 extends over 13 amino acids. Sequencing was done on a sample of peripheral blood. The clonotype comes from a man between 50 and 59 years old with Graves' ophthalmopathy. The chain carries TRBV20-1 and TRBJ2-7; possibly TRBD1 for D (5 bases). The CDR3 protein is CSARDPGFDEQYF. CDR3 nucleotide sequence: TGCAGTGCTAGAGATCCAGGGTTCGACGAGCAGTACTTC.